A single TCR beta chain is shown here with its context. This could be a read error, since a much larger clone is one nucleotide away. Bone marrow was sampled from every patient at the time of active disease. The sample is drawn from a study of read filtering for tumor transcriptome and immune sequencing. About the study: Among patients, some 17 were male and about 15 female, aged 47 to 80 (mean approximately 64). TCR-mapped reads were about 3.5 to 11 million with IR-seq versus roughly 80 to 1,300 with RNA-seq.

This library used around 400 ng RNA and molecular barcoded adaptors spanning alpha/delta and beta/gamma chains. Using its own MiXCR run on the reads, TCRdb lists one record per CDR3 protein. The sample includes 46,000 or so distinct CDR3 sequences, less than 20% of them seen just once. Trimming took off 3 bases at V and 0 bases at J, with 14 bases between the two ends. The germline V gene encodes CDR1 LNHNV and CDR2 YYDKDF (reference sequence). The CDR3 is 16 amino acids. Source material: a population of CD138-negative cells sorted from bone marrow. The receptor's source is a donor older than 35 with multiple myeloma. This chain joins TRBV15 and TRBJ1-1; a weak D match, TRBD1 (5 bases). This CDR3 is CATSSGAGGVNTEAFF. The CDR3 coding sequence is TGTGCCACCAGCAGTGGGGCCGGCGGGGTGAACACTGAAGCTTTCTTT.